The 30 T cell receptor beta chains below come from one sample, sequenced in a study of T cells in Graves' hyperthyroidism and ophthalmopathy. Template material for amplifying TCR beta CDR3 regions consisted of RNA transcripts. Carried out on the TCR CDR3, a first-round RT-PCR used the HTBI primer set. Using its own MiXCR run on the multiplex PCR reads, TCRdb lists one record per CDR3 protein. The sample shows over 650,000 distinct CDR3 sequences, roughly 45% of them seen only once. The material sequenced was peripheral blood or thyroid tissue (not recorded which). Source of these receptors: an adult man with Graves' disease, either hyperthyroidism or ophthalmopathy (not recorded which).

The genes are TRBV7-2 and TRBJ1-1, with TRBD1 as a possible D gene (6 bases). The CDR3 has 13 residues. Germline values: CDR1 SGHTA, CDR2 FQGNSA. Trimming took off 5 bases at V and 3 bases at J, with 10 bases between the two ends. The CDR3 protein is CASSRAGDTEAFF. CDR3 nucleotides: TGTGCCAGCAGCCGGGCAGGGGACACTGAAGCTTTCTTT.

The chain couples TRBV12-3 or TRBV12-4 to TRBJ1-4; perhaps TRBD1 as D (5 bases). V was pared by 7 bases and J by 8 bases, with 17 bases between. The CDR3 runs to 14 residues. CDR3 region: CASTRRGRGEKLFF. For the CDR3, the DNA is TGTGCCAGCACCCGACGAGGGAGGGGCGAAAAACTGTTTTTT.

This clonotype was recorded many times. This chain links TRBV24-1 with TRBJ1-5; 10 bases match TRBD1. CDR1 KGHDR and CDR2 SFDVKD come from the germline V gene. The CDR3 contains 16 residues. V was pared by 3 bases and J by 7 bases, with 8 bases of the junction left unmatched. This chain's CDR3 is CATSDAGQGLGQPQHF. CDR3 nucleotides: TGTGCCACCAGTGATGCGGGACAGGGGTTGGGACAGCCCCAGCATTTT.

The J gene is TRBJ1-2, the V gene TRBV12-3 or TRBV12-4; 9 bases align to TRBD1. There are 13 residues in the CDR3. The V gene end was trimmed by 7 bases and the J gene end by 5 bases; junction bases not matched to a gene: 5. The chain's CDR3 is CASTKTGGYGYTF. The CDR3 nucleotides are TGTGCCAGCACCAAGACAGGGGGATATGGCTACACCTTC.

This clonotype was observed a handful of times. The chain combines TRBV7-6 with TRBJ1-6; 8 bases are shared with TRBD1. CDR1 is SGHVS and CDR2 is FNYEAQ in the germline V gene. J lost 8 bases, V lost 8 bases, and 11 bases had no gene match. There are 15 residues in the CDR3. The CDR3 sequence is CASSPTPGGDSPLHF. The CDR3 nucleotides are TGTGCCAGCTCACCGACCCCAGGGGGCGATTCACCCCTCCACTTT.

This clonotype was recorded at least ten times. This chain joins TRBV15 and TRBJ1-5; D is perhaps TRBD1 (5 bases). Germline assignment: CDR1 LNHNV and CDR2 YYDKDF (reference sequence). This CDR3 region has 15 residues. Between the trimmed V and J ends, which lost 3 bases and 6 bases, there was a span of 15 bases. CDR3 sequence reads: CATSSQDNSLQPQHF. The CDR3 nucleotides read TGTGCCACCAGCAGTCAGGACAACAGCCTTCAGCCCCAGCATTTT.

The chain uses TRBV29-1 and TRBJ1-5, with 8 bases identical to TRBD1. Looked up from germline, CDR1 is SQVTM and CDR2 is ANQGSEA. V shed 5 bases, J shed 7 bases, and the junction held 7 bases outside the gene matches. This CDR3 contains 13 residues. The CDR3 here is CSVQGAGAQPQHF. CDR3 nucleotides: TGCAGCGTTCAGGGGGCGGGGGCACAGCCCCAGCATTTT.

J is TRBJ1-2 and V is TRBV24-1; D possibly corresponds to TRBD1 (5 bases). CDR3 length: 11 amino acids. Germline V gives CDR1 KGHDR, CDR2 SFDVKD. CDR3 nucleotide sequence: TGTGCTAGGCGTGGGGCTGGGGGCTACACCTTC. Amino acids: CARRGAGGYTF.

J is TRBJ1-5 and V is TRBV12-5; D may be TRBD1 (5 bases). CDR1 and CDR2 (germline): LGHNT, FRNRAP. This CDR3 region has 16 residues. V lost 2 bases and J lost 1, with 12 bases in between. The CDR3 sequence: CASGLQTGGSNQPQHF. The DNA of the CDR3 is TGTGCTAGTGGTTTGCAAACAGGAGGAAGCAATCAGCCCCAGCATTTT.

The V and J genes are TRBV2 and TRBJ2-2; the match to TRBD1 covers 11 bases. Per the germline V gene, CDR1 is SNHLY and CDR2 is FYNNEI. Unmatched junction bases numbered 6, after V lost 6 bases and J lost 0 bases. This CDR3 is 17 amino acids long. The CDR3: CASRPAGQGANTGELFF. The CDR3 region has the DNA TGTGCCAGCAGGCCGGCGGGACAGGGGGCGAACACCGGGGAGCTGTTTTTT. The complete variable domain, with remaining parts taken from reference TRBV2 and TRBJ2-2, reads EPEVTQTPSHQVTQMGQEVILRCVPISNHLYFYWYRQILGQKVEFLVSFYNNEISEKSEIFDDQFSVERPDGSNFTLKIRSTKLEDSAMYFCASRPAGQGANTGELFFGEGSRLTVL.

The chain combines TRBV14 with TRBJ1-2; D is unresolved. The CDR3 length is 15 residues. CDR1 and CDR2 from the germline V gene are SGHDN and FVKESK. Between the trimmed V and J ends, which lost 0 bases and 2 bases, there was a span of 10 bases. In DNA, the CDR3 is TGTGCCAGCAGCCAAGATCGACCCGTAAACTATGGCTACACCTTC. This encodes CASSQDRPVNYGYTF.

This clonotype came up a few times. V gene TRBV12-3 or TRBV12-4 combines with J gene TRBJ2-7; 14 bases match TRBD2. This CDR3 spans 15 amino acids. V trimming: 6 bases; J trimming: 2 bases; junction bases outside the gene matches: 3. Here the CDR3 reads CASRRGLAGAYEQYF. As DNA, the CDR3 is TGTGCCAGCAGACGGGGACTAGCGGGAGCCTACGAGCAGTACTTC.

CDR3 bases: TGTGCCAGCAGCAAAGGCCGGGCAGGGCAGAGTAATGAAAAACTGTTTTTT. Translating gives CASSKGRAGQSNEKLFF. This chain connects TRBV7-9 to TRBJ1-4; D possibly corresponds to TRBD1 (5 bases). This CDR3 contains 17 residues. CDR1 SEHNR and CDR2 FQNEAQ come from the germline V gene (reference sequence). The ends were cut back, 5 bases at V and 4 bases at J, with 20 bases in the middle.

V is TRBV29-1 and J is TRBJ1-3; D gene unclear. From germline, CDR1 is SQVTM and CDR2 ANQGSEA. V lost 3 bases and J lost 4, with 7 bases in between. The CDR3 totals 12 residues. The CDR3 bases are TGCAGCGTTGACGCGGTAGGAAACACCATATATTTT. It yields the protein CSVDAVGNTIYF.

This sequence joins TRBV29-1 and TRBJ1-2; D gene uncertain. The CDR3 spans 12 residues. Between the trimmed V and J ends, which lost 4 bases and 3 bases, there was a span of 9 bases. CDR1 SQVTM and CDR2 ANQGSEA come from the germline V gene. CDR3 residues: CSVGLADYGYTF. CDR3 bases: TGCAGCGTTGGATTGGCGGACTATGGCTACACCTTC.

In the case of this clonotype: An end of the junction differs from the germline gene, which may be a read error. The chain couples TRBV7-2 to TRBJ2-7; 10 positions agree with TRBD1. The germline V gene has CDR1 SGHTA and CDR2 FQGNSA. This CDR3 has 14 residues. The CDR3 nucleotides read TGTGCCAGCGCACCGGGACAGGGGAAGTACGAGCAGCACTTC. This encodes CASAPGQGKYEQHF.

The rearrangement links TRBV5-1 to TRBJ2-5; 9 nucleotides align to TRBD2. Germline CDR1 is SGHRS and CDR2 is YFSETQ. With 7 bases clipped from V and 5 bases from J, the junction kept 6 bases outside the gene matches. The CDR3 has 13 amino acids. The CDR3 nucleotides read TGCGCCAGCGCCGAGAGCGGGAGGGAGACCCAGTACTTC. Protein: CASAESGRETQYF.

The chain joins TRBV2 to TRBJ2-7; D is uncertain. The CDR3 has 14 amino acids. Trimming shortened V by 5 bases and J by 1 base, and 12 bases separated the two germline ends. Germline loops: CDR1 SNHLY, CDR2 FYNNEI. The CDR3: CASSYGPGSYEQYF. CDR3 nucleotides: TGTGCCAGCAGTTACGGTCCGGGTTCCTACGAGCAGTACTTC.

This clonotype was seen a single time. Compared with germline, one end of the junction differs, possibly owing to a read error. The chain employs TRBV10-3 and TRBJ1-1, with D tentatively TRBD1 (6 bases). Germline V gene lookup returns CDR1 ENHRY and CDR2 SYGVKD. The CDR3 runs to 12 residues. CDR3 nucleotide sequence: TGTGCCATCCGGGACGGGGACACTGAAGTTTCCTTT. As protein: CAIRDGDTEVSF.

Only one count was recorded for this clonotype. V and J are TRBV7-9 and TRBJ1-3; the D is unclear. V gave up 5 bases and J gave up 0 bases, with 11 bases separating them. The CDR3 covers 15 residues. Germline V lookup: CDR1 SEHNR, CDR2 FQNEAQ (reference sequence). CDR3 sequence reads: CASSLRLSSGNTIYF. For the CDR3, the DNA is TGTGCCAGCAGCCTCAGACTTAGCTCTGGAAACACCATATATTTT. Combining the CDR3 with reference TRBV7-9 and TRBJ1-3 gives the whole variable domain DTGVSQNPRHKITKRGQNVTFRCDPISEHNRLYWYRQTLGQGPEFLTYFQNEAQLEKSRLLSDRFSAERPKGSFSTLEIQRTEQGDSAMYLCASSLRLSSGNTIYFGEGSWLTVV.

This chain links TRBV2 with TRBJ2-5; 8 bases align to TRBD2. Trimming cost V 2 bases and J 5 bases; bases outside gene matches: 7. The CDR3 is 15 amino acids. CDR1 is SNHLY, CDR2 FYNNEI, per germline. CDR3 nucleotide sequence: TGTGCCAGCAGTGAACGGGGGGGGCTGATGGAGACCCAGTACTTC. Its protein is CASSERGGLMETQYF.

The rearrangement joins TRBV7-6 to TRBJ1-4, with D perhaps TRBD1 (5 bases). V was clipped by 10 bases and J by 7 bases, with 22 bases between them. The CDR3 covers 15 residues. From germline, CDR1 is SGHVS and CDR2 FNYEAQ. Written as DNA, the CDR3 is TGTGCCACCCCCCCGAACGGGGCCTCTGGTGAAAAACTGTTTTTT. Residues: CATPPNGASGEKLFF.

The chain links TRBV7-9 to TRBJ1-1; D call uncertain. V dropped 5 bases and J dropped 0 bases, with 10 bases sitting between them. Germline values: CDR1 SEHNR, CDR2 FQNEAQ (reference sequence). The CDR3 extends over 14 amino acids. CDR3 in DNA: TGTGCCAGCAGCCCTACCCTCATGAACACTGAAGCTTTCTTT. Its translation is CASSPTLMNTEAFF.

A remark on this clonotype: This may be a read error, as it is one base from a much larger clone. The rearrangement links TRBV7-6 to TRBJ2-7; no definite D call. This CDR3 spans 14 amino acids. CDR1 and CDR2 from the germline V gene are SGHVS and FNYEAQ. V was cut by 6 bases and J by 0 bases, with 12 bases left in between. CDR3 amino acids: CASSEACGSYEQYF. Written as DNA, the CDR3 is TGTGCCAGCAGTGAAGCTTGCGGCTCCTACGAGCAGTACTTC. The full variable domain, in which reference TRBV7-6 and TRBJ2-7 provide the parts outside the CDR3, is GAGVSQSPRYKVTKRGQDVALRCDPISGHVSLYWYRQALGQGPEFLTYFNYEAQQDKSGLPNDRFSAERPEGSISTLTIQRTEQRDSAMYRCASSEACGSYEQYFGPGTRLTVT.

Ten or more counts support this clonotype. V gene TRBV20-1 combines with J gene TRBJ1-6; D is possibly TRBD1 (5 bases). In germline, CDR1 is DFQATT, CDR2 SNEGSKA (reference sequence). The CDR3 is 13 amino acids. V was pared by 1 base and J by 7 bases, with 8 bases between. CDR3 sequence: CSARVQVNSPLHF. In nucleotides, the CDR3 is TGCAGTGCTAGAGTACAGGTCAATTCACCCCTCCACTTT.

This sequence joins TRBV20-1 and TRBJ2-5; either TRBD1 or TRBD2 may fit D (5 bases each). Trimming shortened V by 2 bases and J by 1 base, and 8 bases separated the two germline ends. CDR1 is DFQATT and CDR2 is SNEGSKA in the germline V gene (reference sequence). The length of the CDR3 is 13 residues. CDR3 DNA sequence: TGCAGTGCTAGAATAGGGACCCAAGAGACCCAGTACTTC. This codes for CSARIGTQETQYF.

Concerning this clonotype: This could be a read error, since a much larger clone is one nucleotide away. V is TRBV10-3 and J is TRBJ2-7, with D perhaps matching TRBD1 (8 bases). This CDR3 contains 12 residues. With 10 bases removed from V and 4 bases from J, the gap between germline ends came to 14 bases. Per the germline V gene, CDR1 is ENHRY and CDR2 is SYGVKD. The CDR3 nucleotides are TGTGCCACCGGACAGGGAGGGTACGAGCAGTACTTC. Amino acids: CATGQGGYEQYF.

A word on this clonotype: A much more abundant neighbour one base away suggests this may be a read error. CDR3 coding DNA: TGTGCCAGCAGCGGGACAGGGTCGGCCGACTATGGCTACACCTTC. This gives the protein CASSGTGSADYGYTF. The chain employs TRBV3-1 and TRBJ1-2; 9 bases agree with TRBD1. The CDR3 extends over 15 amino acids. The V segment lost 5 bases and the J segment 3 bases; nucleotides outside the gene matches: 7. CDR1 and CDR2 from the germline V gene are LGHDT and YNNKEL (reference sequence).

This clonotype was observed at least ten times. J is TRBJ1-2 and V is TRBV19, with a weak D call TRBD1 (5 bases). The V end was cut by 3 bases, the J end by 3 bases, with 14 bases between. CDR1 and CDR2 (germline): LNHDA, SQIVND (reference sequence). The CDR3 runs 15 residues. The CDR3 loop reads CASSILGRDDYGYTF. The CDR3 bases are TGTGCCAGTAGTATCCTCGGCAGGGATGACTATGGCTACACCTTC. Filled out from reference TRBV19 and TRBJ1-2, the complete variable domain reads DGGITQSPKYLFRKEGQNVTLSCEQNLNHDAMYWYRQDPGQGLRLIYYSQIVNDFQKGDIAEGYSVSREKKESFPLTVTSAQKNPTAFYLCASSILGRDDYGYTFGSGTRLTVV.

The rearrangement uses TRBV19 and TRBJ1-1; unclear D gene. Germline CDR1 LNHDA, CDR2 SQIVND (reference sequence). The CDR3 loop spans 13 amino acids. Trimming left V 3 bases short and J 0 bases short, with 5 bases between. The CDR3 nucleotides read TGTGCCAGTAGTATGTCACTGAACACTGAAGCTTTCTTT. Protein sequence: CASSMSLNTEAFF.